Following are 2 T cell receptor beta chains from one sample sequenced in a study of naive and memory T cell subsets. Both TRBC1 and TRBC2 were covered by a beta constant-region primer of two equimolar oligonucleotides. TCRdb analysed the UMI-ligation and nested PCR reads with MiXCR anew, one entry per CDR3 protein. The sample yields 100,000 or so distinct CDR3 sequences, approximately 6.5% seen once. The sequencing input was central memory CD4+ T cells from blood. These receptors originate from a human donor in good health.

The chain is built from TRBV4-2 and TRBJ2-3, with D possibly being TRBD1 (6 bases). The CDR3 spans 16 residues. The V gene lost 4 bases and the J gene lost 0 bases, with 14 bases spanning the gap. Germline CDR1 and CDR2: LGHNA and YNFKEQ. CDR3 nucleotide sequence: TGTGCCAGCAGCCCCCGACAGGACTCTAGCACAGATACGCAGTATTTT. As protein: CASSPRQDSSTDTQYF.

This clonotype was observed at least ten times. V and J are TRBV7-2 and TRBJ1-2, with 7 bases aligning to TRBD1. Losses at the gene ends were 4 bases for V and 7 bases for J; bases not matched to a gene: 15. CDR1 is SGHTA and CDR2 is FQGNSA in the germline V gene. The CDR3 spans 16 residues. In DNA form, the CDR3 reads TGTGCCAGCAGCTACCGGACAGGATCTCAACGGGGTGGCTACACCTTC. This encodes CASSYRTGSQRGGYTF.